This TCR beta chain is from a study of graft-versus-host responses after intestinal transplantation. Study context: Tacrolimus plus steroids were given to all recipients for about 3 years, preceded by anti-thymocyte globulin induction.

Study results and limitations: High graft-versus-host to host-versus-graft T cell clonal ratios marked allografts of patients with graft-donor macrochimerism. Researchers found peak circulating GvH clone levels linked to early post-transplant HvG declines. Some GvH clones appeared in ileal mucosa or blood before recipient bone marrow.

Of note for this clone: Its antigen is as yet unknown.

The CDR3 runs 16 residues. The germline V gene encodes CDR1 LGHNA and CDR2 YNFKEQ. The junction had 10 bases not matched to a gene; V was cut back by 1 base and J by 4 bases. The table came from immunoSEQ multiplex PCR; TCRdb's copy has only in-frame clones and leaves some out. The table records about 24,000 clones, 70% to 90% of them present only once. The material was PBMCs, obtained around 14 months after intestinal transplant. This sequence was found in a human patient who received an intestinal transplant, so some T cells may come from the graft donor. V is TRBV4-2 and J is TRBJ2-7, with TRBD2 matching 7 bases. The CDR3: CASSQGVSGPPYEQYF. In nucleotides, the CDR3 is TGTGCCAGCAGCCAAGGAGTTAGCGGGCCACCTTACGAGCAGTACTTC.